This is a list of T cell receptor beta chains from one sample in a study of a mutant IDH1 vaccine in newly diagnosed glioma. Which antigens these TCRs recognize remains unknown. TCRdb keeps only in-frame clones here, not all; method: immunoSEQ multiplex PCR. The data show tens of thousands of clones, approximately 88% seen once. The starting material was PBMCs, obtained from a glioma patient whose treatment included an IDH1 peptide vaccine. The source of these receptors is a man aged 18 to 30 with glioma. Both conserved end residues are trimmed from each CDR3. Only some rows state a clone size, as once, few, many or a class for expanded clones.

TRBJ2-1	.	TRBV2	ASGGLTRGYNEQF
TRBJ1-4	few	TRBV7-9	ASSLGNRGRHEKLF
TRBJ1-6	.	TRBV5-8	ASRNRGSSYNSPLH
TRBJ1-1	few	TRBV4-2	ASSQDESLLNTEAF
TRBJ1-2	.	TRBV4-2	ASSQDGRGRNYGYT
TRBJ2-1	.	TRBV7-9	ASSLGLAGVGEQF
TRBJ2-3	.	TRBV9	ASSVGVGGATDTQY
TRBJ2-1	.	TRBV9	ASSVGLAGEQF
TRBJ2-6	.	TRBV4-3	ASSQEGVSGANVLT
TRBJ2-7	.	TRBV7-2	ASSSPLSYEQY
TRBJ2-7	.	TRBV14	ASSLAGGFYEQY
TRBJ2-1	.	TRBV5-6	ASSPPGLAEYNEQF
TRBJ1-5	.	TRBV16	ASSHPPLAGYSNQPQH
TRBJ2-1	.	TRBV9	ASSASTSGRWEYNEQF
TRBJ1-2	.	TRBV2	ASDRNYGYT
TRBJ2-3	.	TRBV5-1	ASSPGLAGRTDTQY
TRBJ2-4	.	TRBV29-1	SVDADRGDIQY
TRBJ2-7	.	TRBV18	ASSLGDSAYEQY
TRBJ2-4	.	TRBV6-1	ASSEWRELAKNIQY
TRBJ1-4	.	TRBV9	ASSVGGMGGEKLF
TRBJ2-6	.	TRBV27	ASSTRKFPTGTPQPPGANVLT
TRBJ2-5	.	TRBV5-6	ASSSDPPKTQY
TRBJ2-7	.	TRBV7-9	ASSLQQGYVYEQY
TRBJ1-1	.	TRBV18	ASSPLRAGPNTEAF
TRBJ1-5	few	TRBV19	ASSTSAGSNQPQH
TRBJ2-1	.	TRBV9	ASSVEVHYNEQF
TRBJ1-1	few	TRBV7-8	ASSSPPGISEAF